Following are 31 T cell receptor beta chains from one sample sequenced in a study of T cells in Graves' hyperthyroidism and ophthalmopathy. RNA transcripts provided the source from which TCR beta CDR3 regions were amplified. A set of HTBI primers served as the primers for a first-round RT-PCR of the TCR CDR3. TCRdb reprocessed the multiplex PCR reads with MiXCR, giving one entry per CDR3 protein. The sample shows 500,000 to 750,000 distinct CDR3 sequences, more than 15% of them seen only once. Sequenced material: blood. These receptors came from a woman aged 30 to 39 with Graves' hyperthyroidism.

The sample holds a few counts of this clonotype. CDR3 sequence reads: CASSIVRMGTPNEQFF. The CDR3 coding sequence is TGTGCCAGTAGTATTGTAAGGATGGGGACACCGAATGAGCAGTTCTTC. The chain uses TRBV19 and TRBJ2-1; TRBD1 is a possible D gene (6 bases). The V and J ends lost 3 bases and 7 bases respectively, with 19 bases between them. CDR3 size: 16 residues. Germline V lookup: CDR1 LNHDA, CDR2 SQIVND (reference sequence). Looking up the rest from reference TRBV19 and TRBJ2-1 gives the full variable domain: DGGITQSPKYLFRKEGQNVTLSCEQNLNHDAMYWYRQDPGQGLRLIYYSQIVNDFQKGDIAEGYSVSREKKESFPLTVTSAQKNPTAFYLCASSIVRMGTPNEQFFGPGTRLTVL.

Points on this clonotype: Given a much more abundant clone one base away, this may be a read error. This sequence joins TRBV10-3 and TRBJ1-1, with a tentative D call TRBD1 (6 bases). The CDR3 sequence is 13 residues long. Germline V gene sequence: CDR1 ENHRY, CDR2 SYGVKD. V lost 5 bases and J 3 bases, leaving 10 bases between the germline ends. As DNA, the CDR3 is TGTGCCATCAGTCGACAGGATGACACTGAAGCTTTCTTT. Encoded protein: CAISRQDDTEAFF.

This clonotype was detected many times. V and J are TRBV12-3 or TRBV12-4 and TRBJ2-1; 13 bases are shared with TRBD2. The J segment lost 0 bases and the V segment lost 7 bases, leaving 6 bases of the junction unmatched. This CDR3 comprises 17 residues. The CDR3 sequence: CASIQTSGGYSYNEQFF. DNA for the CDR3: TGTGCCAGCATTCAGACTAGCGGGGGGTACTCCTACAATGAGCAGTTCTTC.

In this sample, this clonotype turned up many times. This chain connects TRBV3-1 to TRBJ2-1; 9 bases match TRBD2. Germline values: CDR1 LGHDT, CDR2 YNNKEL (reference sequence). The CDR3 is 15 amino acids. After removal of 1 base from V and 7 bases from J, the junction contained 5 bases not matched to a gene. CDR3 sequence reads: CASSQGGGRGNEQFF. CDR3 bases: TGTGCCAGCAGCCAAGGAGGCGGGAGGGGTAATGAGCAGTTCTTC.

The V and J genes are TRBV10-3 and TRBJ2-1; 12 bases map to TRBD2. The CDR3 is 14 amino acids. CDR1 and CDR2 (germline): ENHRY, SYGVKD. Trimming at V came to 5 bases and at J to 8 bases, leaving 4 bases not matched to a gene. CDR3 DNA: TGTGCCATCAGTCGACTAGCGGGAGATCATGAGCAGTTCTTC. Protein sequence: CAISRLAGDHEQFF.

Many counts were recorded for this clonotype. The chain couples TRBV2 to TRBJ2-5; D is perhaps TRBD2 (5 bases). V gave up 0 bases and J gave up 1 base, with 12 bases separating them. CDR1 SNHLY and CDR2 FYNNEI come from the germline V gene. This CDR3 comprises 16 residues. The CDR3 region is CASSEALRVFQETQYF. The CDR3, as DNA: TGTGCCAGCAGTGAAGCGCTGAGGGTATTCCAAGAGACCCAGTACTTC.

At least ten counts were recorded for this clonotype. This chain links TRBV11-2 with TRBJ2-3; unclear D gene. V dropped 1 base and J dropped 3 bases, with 11 bases sitting between them. This CDR3 has 15 amino acids. Germline CDR1 and CDR2: SGHAT and FQNNGV. The DNA of the CDR3 is TGTGCCAGCAGCTTAGGATTATCCGGTACAGATACGCAGTATTTT. Protein sequence: CASSLGLSGTDTQYF.

This clonotype was seen ten or more times. The rearrangement links TRBV28 to TRBJ1-5; TRBD1 matches 11 bases. CDR1 and CDR2 from the germline V gene are MDHEN and SYDVKM. Trimming took 4 bases from V and 3 from J; bases not matched to a gene: 5. This CDR3 is 16 amino acids long. The CDR3 spells CASSSGQGVINQPQHF. DNA for the CDR3: TGTGCCAGCAGTTCGGGACAGGGGGTCATCAATCAGCCCCAGCATTTT.

This clonotype was picked up many times. The gene calls are TRBV6-1 and TRBJ2-5; TRBD2 matches at 9 bases. V lost 6 bases and J lost 4; bases outside the gene matches: 9. The germline V gene encodes CDR1 MNHNS and CDR2 SASEGT. The CDR3 sequence is 15 residues long. The CDR3 nucleotides read TGTGCCAGCAGCCAAAACCTAGCGGGATTAGAGACCCAGTACTTC. Its protein is CASSQNLAGLETQYF.

V gene TRBV20-1 combines with J gene TRBJ2-1; 9 bases line up with TRBD2. This CDR3 has 14 residues. The germline V gene has CDR1 DFQATT and CDR2 SNEGSKA (reference sequence). The ends lost 5 bases at V and 4 bases at J; junction bases unmatched: 6. CDR3 amino acids: CSAVLSGSYNEQFF. The DNA of the CDR3 is TGCAGTGCTGTTCTTAGCGGGAGTTACAATGAGCAGTTCTTC.

This clonotype was counted only a few times. The chain uses TRBV6-2 or TRBV6-3 and TRBJ2-7; TRBD2 might be the D (6 bases). Germline V lookup: CDR1 MNHEY, CDR2 SVGEGT. Between the trimmed V and J ends, which lost 2 bases and 0 bases, there was a span of 11 bases. This CDR3 contains 15 residues. In nucleotides, the CDR3 is TGTGCCAGCAGTTACACGCGGGAAATCTCCTACGAGCAGTACTTC. Translation: CASSYTREISYEQYF.

This clonotype was recorded many times. This chain joins TRBV11-3 and TRBJ2-7; 9 nucleotides agree with TRBD1. The CDR3 is made up of 15 amino acids. V was clipped by 4 bases and J by 5 bases; unmatched bases: 9. The germline V gene has CDR1 SGHNT and CDR2 YENEEA. The CDR3 region has the DNA TGTGCCAGCAGCTCGCCGGGACAGGGCAACCACGAGCAGTACTTC. Encoded protein: CASSSPGQGNHEQYF.

J is TRBJ2-5 and V is TRBV12-3 or TRBV12-4; 8 nucleotides align to TRBD1. J lost 2 bases, V lost 7 bases, and 12 bases had no gene match. This CDR3 spans 16 amino acids. CDR3 residues: CASTAGTGGGQETQYF. CDR3 sequence (DNA): TGTGCCAGCACCGCTGGGACAGGCGGCGGGCAAGAGACCCAGTACTTC.

In this sample, this clonotype turned up once. This chain uses TRBV20-1 with TRBJ2-2; D ambiguous. This CDR3 has 12 residues. The germline CDR1 and CDR2 sequences are DFQATT and SNEGSKA (reference sequence). V lost 2 bases to trimming and J lost 8 bases, with 9 bases between them. CDR3: CSARSLVGELFF. CDR3 coding DNA: TGCAGTGCTAGATCGTTGGTAGGGGAGCTGTTTTTT.

In this sample, this clonotype turned up many times. The J gene is TRBJ1-1, the V gene TRBV29-1; possible D gene TRBD1, 6 bases. V was shortened by 6 bases and J by 4 bases, with 18 bases between the two germline ends. Germline CDR1 SQVTM, CDR2 ANQGSEA. The CDR3 contains 14 residues. CDR3 nucleotides: TGCAGCGTATTACAACGTACAGGGACCACTGAAGCTTTCTTT. Residues: CSVLQRTGTTEAFF. Together with reference TRBV29-1 and TRBJ1-1, the CDR3 gives the full variable domain: SAVISQKPSRDICQRGTSLTIQCQVDSQVTMMFWYRQQPGQSLTLIATANQGSEATYESGFVIDKFPISRPNLTFSTLTVSNMSPEDSSIYLCSVLQRTGTTEAFFGQGTRLTVV.

This clonotype came up many times. The chain is built from TRBV11-2 and TRBJ2-3; 11 bases match TRBD2. CDR1 is SGHAT and CDR2 is FQNNGV in the germline V gene. The CDR3 has 15 residues. Trimming removed 4 bases from V and 4 bases from J; junction bases left unmatched: 4. CDR3 in DNA: TGTGCCAGCAGCTATCTGACTAGCGGGGCAGATACGCAGTATTTT. Its translation is CASSYLTSGADTQYF.

This clonotype was seen more than once but under ten times. The chain employs TRBV10-3 and TRBJ2-7; D tentatively reads TRBD1 or TRBD2 (6 bases each). The germline CDR1 and CDR2 sequences are ENHRY and SYGVKD. The CDR3 loop spans 13 amino acids. Trimming removed 4 bases from V and 2 bases from J, with 9 bases in between. This CDR3 reads CAISVGGPYEQYF. In DNA, the CDR3 is TGTGCCATCAGTGTGGGGGGCCCCTACGAGCAGTACTTC.

In the case of this clonotype: A single base separates this from a much larger clone, so it may be a read error. This CDR3 is missing its conserved last phenylalanine or tryptophan, likely due to a read error. The J gene is TRBJ2-2, the V gene TRBV2; 11 bases agree with TRBD2. Germline loops: CDR1 SNHLY, CDR2 FYNNEI. The length of the CDR3 is 16 residues. V lost 8 bases to trimming and J lost 5 bases; unmatched junction nucleotides: 10. The DNA of the CDR3 is TGTGCCAGCGGTGTTAGCGGGAGGGCCCAAACCGGGGAGCTGTTTCTT. It yields the protein CASGVSGRAQTGELFL.

The V call is TRBV27, the J call TRBJ2-3; D unclear. The ends were cut back, 3 bases at V and 3 bases at J, with 10 bases in the middle. Germline values: CDR1 MNHEY, CDR2 SMNVEV (reference sequence). This CDR3 has 14 amino acids. The CDR3 DNA is TGTGCCAGCAGTTTTTATAAGGATACAGATACGCAGTATTTT. Translated: CASSFYKDTDTQYF.

The chain joins TRBV9 to TRBJ1-4; D ambiguous. Between the trimmed V and J ends, which lost 0 bases and 4 bases, there was a span of 7 bases. Germline lookup yields CDR1 SGDLS and CDR2 YYNGEE. This CDR3 is built from 14 residues. CDR3 sequence: CASSVGMDNEKLFF. CDR3 nucleotides: TGTGCCAGCAGCGTAGGAATGGATAATGAAAAACTGTTTTTT.

Only a few counts were recorded for this clonotype. V gene TRBV24-1 combines with J gene TRBJ1-2; tentatively, D is TRBD1 (5 bases). The CDR3 totals 16 residues. CDR1 is KGHDR, CDR2 SFDVKD, per germline. V gave up 4 bases and J gave up 1 base, with 15 bases separating them. CDR3 bases: TGTGCCACCAGTGACCGTGACAGCCGACTTAACTATGGCTACACCTTC. Translating it yields CATSDRDSRLNYGYTF.

This clonotype has at least ten counts. CDR3 protein: CASSPGGGGDGYTF. CDR3 nucleotides: TGTGCCAGCAGTCCCGGGGGAGGGGGTGATGGCTACACCTTC. The V gene is TRBV28, the J gene TRBJ1-2, with D maybe TRBD1 (6 bases). The V end lost 5 bases, the J end lost 6 bases, and 16 bases lay between the germline ends. The CDR3 extends over 14 amino acids. Per germline, CDR1 MDHEN and CDR2 SYDVKM.

This chain connects TRBV11-1 to TRBJ1-1; tentatively, D is TRBD1 (6 bases). Trimming left V 6 bases short and J 7 bases short, with 21 bases between. Per the germline V gene, CDR1 is SGHAT and CDR2 is FQDESV (reference sequence). The CDR3 runs 15 residues. Written as DNA, the CDR3 is TGTGCCAGCAGACCAGTGACGGGACATGTCGGTGAAGCTTTCTTT. This codes for CASRPVTGHVGEAFF.

This clonotype was observed a few times. This sequence joins TRBV12-3 or TRBV12-4 and TRBJ1-6; TRBD1 aligns across 7 bases. V shed 7 bases, J shed 10 bases, and the junction held 10 bases outside the gene matches. This CDR3 contains 14 residues. CDR3 sequence reads: CASTENYRGSPLHF. In DNA form, the CDR3 reads TGTGCCAGCACCGAAAACTACAGGGGATCACCCCTCCACTTT.

This clonotype was counted ten times or more. The J gene is TRBJ2-7, the V gene TRBV20-1; either TRBD1 or TRBD2 may supply D (5 bases each). CDR1 is DFQATT, CDR2 SNEGSKA, per germline (reference sequence). This CDR3 has 14 residues. Trimming shortened V by 4 bases and J by 2 bases, and 15 bases separated the two germline ends. The CDR3 DNA sequence: TGCAGTGCTAAGGGGCCGGGGATGACCTACGAGCAGTACTTC. It translates to CSAKGPGMTYEQYF.

This clonotype was seen many times. The chain carries TRBV5-6 and TRBJ2-1; no clear D gene. The V end lost 5 bases, the J end lost 10 bases, and 19 bases lay between the germline ends. The CDR3 spans 14 residues. Germline V lookup: CDR1 SGHDT, CDR2 YYEEEE. In DNA form, the CDR3 reads TGTGCCAGCAGGGAGAGAGGCGTCACGAAGGAGCAGTTCTTC. Its translation: CASRERGVTKEQFF.

Ten or more counts support this clonotype. The chain joins TRBV20-1 to TRBJ2-3; D perhaps matches TRBD2 (7 bases). The CDR3 has 13 amino acids. Trimming shortened V by 7 bases and J by 5 bases, and 16 bases separated the two germline ends. The germline CDR1 and CDR2 sequences are DFQATT and SNEGSKA (reference sequence). CDR3 region: CSVLGGGRDTQYF. CDR3 in DNA: TGCAGTGTTCTGGGGGGCGGGAGAGATACGCAGTATTTT.

Remarks on this clonotype: It may be a read error: a sequence one base away is much more abundant. The chain combines TRBV27 with TRBJ2-1, with unresolved D. V dropped 5 bases and J dropped 5 bases, with 22 bases sitting between them. The V gene's germline CDR1 is MNHEY and CDR2 SMNVEV (reference sequence). This CDR3 contains 17 residues. The chain's CDR3 is CASSARQVGKWDNEQFF. CDR3 coding DNA: TGTGCCAGCAGTGCCCGCCAGGTTGGGAAGTGGGACAATGAGCAGTTCTTC.

In its sample, this clonotype was seen many times. The V call is TRBV12-3 or TRBV12-4, the J call TRBJ2-7; D is possibly TRBD2 (5 bases). V dropped 5 bases and J dropped 3 bases, with 8 bases sitting between them. The CDR3 totals 12 residues. The CDR3 region has the DNA TGTGCCAGCAGTCCCGGGGACTACGAGCAGTACTTC. This sequence encodes CASSPGDYEQYF.

This clonotype came up a few times. The chain couples TRBV10-3 to TRBJ2-7; 9 positions match TRBD1. The CDR3 extends over 15 amino acids. V shed 4 bases, J shed 5 bases, and the junction held 9 bases outside the gene matches. The germline V gene has CDR1 ENHRY and CDR2 SYGVKD. Here the CDR3 DNA reads TGTGCCATCAGTGGTGGACAGGGGAATAGCAACGAGCAGTACTTC. This sequence encodes CAISGGQGNSNEQYF.

This clonotype was detected only once. As DNA, the CDR3 is TGCAGTGCTCAACCTAAGGGACACTCTGGAAACACCATATATTTT. Its translation: CSAQPKGHSGNTIYF. The V and J genes are TRBV20-1 and TRBJ1-3; D may be TRBD1 (6 bases). The CDR3 has 15 residues. Per the germline V gene, CDR1 is DFQATT and CDR2 is SNEGSKA (reference sequence). V lost 5 bases and J 0 bases, leaving 14 bases between the germline ends.